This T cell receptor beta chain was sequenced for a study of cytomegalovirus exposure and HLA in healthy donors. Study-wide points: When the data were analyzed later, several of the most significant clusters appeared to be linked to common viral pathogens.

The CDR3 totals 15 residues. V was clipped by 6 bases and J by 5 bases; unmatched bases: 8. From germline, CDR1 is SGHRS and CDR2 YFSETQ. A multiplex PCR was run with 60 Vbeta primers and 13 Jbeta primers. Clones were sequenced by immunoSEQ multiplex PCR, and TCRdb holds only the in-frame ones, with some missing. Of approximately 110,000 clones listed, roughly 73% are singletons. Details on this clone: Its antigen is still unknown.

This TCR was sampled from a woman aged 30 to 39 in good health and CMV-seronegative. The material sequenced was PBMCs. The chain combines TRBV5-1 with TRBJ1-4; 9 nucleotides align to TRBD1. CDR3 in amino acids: CASTATGGRNEKLFF. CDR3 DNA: TGCGCCAGCACGGCGACAGGGGGTCGGAATGAAAAACTGTTTTTT.